This is a list of T cell receptor beta chains from one sample in a study of beta chain features in type 1 diabetes. This table comes from immunoSEQ multiplex PCR, and its TCRdb copy is limited to in-frame clones, with some not included. The repertoire holds approximately 600,000 clones, with over 10% as singletons. Material for sequencing was naive CD4+ T cells from blood. The receptors shown here come from a man between 25 and 39 years old with type 1 diabetes. Both conserved end residues are part of each CDR3. The D gene is left open where the match is weak. Clone size is stated in some rows and not others, as once, few, many or a class when expanded.

CDR3 DNA: TGTGCCACCGGACAGGGGGCTTCGACTAATGAAAAACTGTTTTTT
CDR3 protein: CATGQGASTNEKLFF
J gene: TRBJ1-4
clone size: few
CDR3 length: 15
D gene: TRBD1
V gene: TRBV2

CDR3 DNA: TGTGCCAGCAGCGTACTAGGGTACGGCTACACCTTC
CDR3 protein: CASSVLGYGYTF
J gene: TRBJ1-2
clone size: .
CDR3 length: 12
D gene: .
V gene: TRBV9

CDR3 DNA: TGCAGCGCCCTAAAACAGAACTACAACTACGAGCAGTACTTC
CDR3 protein: CSALKQNYNYEQYF
J gene: TRBJ2-7
clone size: .
CDR3 length: 14
D gene: .
V gene: TRBV29-1

CDR3 DNA: TGTGCCAGCTGCCCAATTAGCGGCTGCACAGATACGCAGTATTTT
CDR3 protein: CASCPISGCTDTQYF
J gene: TRBJ2-3
clone size: .
CDR3 length: 15
D gene: .
V gene: TRBV5-4

CDR3 DNA: TGTGCCAGCAGCAGGGGGGGCCTCAACACTGAAGCTTTCTTT
CDR3 protein: CASSRGGLNTEAFF
J gene: TRBJ1-1
clone size: few
CDR3 length: 14
D gene: .
V gene: TRBV21-1

CDR3 DNA: TGCGCCAGCAGCTTGGGGCAGCCTAATGAAAAACTGTTTTTT
CDR3 protein: CASSLGQPNEKLFF
J gene: TRBJ1-4
clone size: .
CDR3 length: 14
D gene: .
V gene: TRBV5-1

CDR3 DNA: TGTGCCAGCAGCTTGGTGACAGGCTCCTACAATGAGCAGTTCTTC
CDR3 protein: CASSLVTGSYNEQFF
J gene: TRBJ2-1
clone size: .
CDR3 length: 15
D gene: .
V gene: TRBV5-5

CDR3 DNA: TGCGCCAGCAGCGGGACAGCAACTAATGAAAAACTGTTTTTT
CDR3 protein: CASSGTATNEKLFF
J gene: TRBJ1-4
clone size: .
CDR3 length: 14
D gene: TRBD1
V gene: TRBV5-1

CDR3 DNA: TGTGCCAGCAGCTCGCCGATCACGGGACCACAAGAGACCCAGTACTTC
CDR3 protein: CASSSPITGPQETQYF
J gene: TRBJ2-5
clone size: .
CDR3 length: 16
D gene: .
V gene: TRBV5-4

CDR3 DNA: TGCGCCAGCAGCTTACGGGAGACAGCGACCGACTACACCTTC
CDR3 protein: CASSLRETATDYTF
J gene: TRBJ1-2
clone size: .
CDR3 length: 14
D gene: .
V gene: TRBV5-1

CDR3 DNA: TGTGCCAGCAGTTCCCTCGGGGCAACTAATGAAAAACTGTTTTTT
CDR3 protein: CASSSLGATNEKLFF
J gene: TRBJ1-4
clone size: few
CDR3 length: 15
D gene: .
V gene: TRBV27

CDR3 DNA: TGCGCCAGCAGCCGCGACAGGGGTTTGAGCTATGGCTACACCTTC
CDR3 protein: CASSRDRGLSYGYTF
J gene: TRBJ1-2
clone size: few
CDR3 length: 15
D gene: TRBD1
V gene: TRBV4-3

CDR3 DNA: TGTGCCATCAGTGCTGGCAGGGAGTCTCAGCCCCAGCATTTT
CDR3 protein: CAISAGRESQPQHF
J gene: TRBJ1-5
clone size: few
CDR3 length: 14
D gene: .
V gene: TRBV10-3

CDR3 DNA: TGTGCCAGCAGCTTGACCTCAGATACGCAGTATTTT
CDR3 protein: CASSLTSDTQYF
J gene: TRBJ2-3
clone size: few
CDR3 length: 12
D gene: .
V gene: TRBV11-2

CDR3 DNA: TGTGCCAGCAGTGACACAGGGCCGTGGTACTTC
CDR3 protein: CASSDTGPWYF
J gene: TRBJ2-7
clone size: .
CDR3 length: 11
D gene: .
V gene: TRBV2

CDR3 DNA: TGTGCCAGCAGCCGGCCCGGACGGACTCTTGAGCAGTACTTC
CDR3 protein: CASSRPGRTLEQYF
J gene: TRBJ2-7
clone size: many
CDR3 length: 14
D gene: .
V gene: TRBV14

CDR3 DNA: TGTGCCAGCAATGCCGGCGGGGAGGATGGGAAAGAGACCCAGTACTTC
CDR3 protein: CASNAGGEDGKETQYF
J gene: TRBJ2-5
clone size: few
CDR3 length: 16
D gene: .
V gene: TRBV10-3

CDR3 DNA: TGTGCCATCAGTCTTCAGGGCTCTGGGGCCAACGTCCTGACTTTC
CDR3 protein: CAISLQGSGANVLTF
J gene: TRBJ2-6
clone size: few
CDR3 length: 15
D gene: .
V gene: TRBV10-3

CDR3 DNA: TGTGCCAGCAGTACGGGACAGGTTAGCAATCAGCCCCAGCATTTT
CDR3 protein: CASSTGQVSNQPQHF
J gene: TRBJ1-5
clone size: .
CDR3 length: 15
D gene: TRBD1
V gene: TRBV6-1

CDR3 DNA: TGTGCCAGCAGCCTCCGGGACATTCACCTTTTCAGTGAGCAGTTCTTC
CDR3 protein: CASSLRDIHLFSEQFF
J gene: TRBJ2-1
clone size: few
CDR3 length: 16
D gene: .
V gene: TRBV7-2

CDR3 DNA: TGTGCCAGCAGCTTCCAGGGTGGGGAAAAGGCGCGCTATGGCTACACCTTC
CDR3 protein: CASSFQGGEKARYGYTF
J gene: TRBJ1-2
clone size: .
CDR3 length: 17
D gene: .
V gene: TRBV7-8

CDR3 DNA: TGTGCCAGCAGCCAAGATTGGGCAAAGGGCTACACCTTC
CDR3 protein: CASSQDWAKGYTF
J gene: TRBJ1-2
clone size: few
CDR3 length: 13
D gene: .
V gene: TRBV14

CDR3 DNA: TGCAGCGTTAAACACAGGGGTACCTCTGGAAACACCATATATTTT
CDR3 protein: CSVKHRGTSGNTIYF
J gene: TRBJ1-3
clone size: few
CDR3 length: 15
D gene: TRBD1
V gene: TRBV29-1

CDR3 DNA: TGTGCCAGCAGAGTTGGACAGGCCGATAATGAAAAACTGTTTTTT
CDR3 protein: CASRVGQADNEKLFF
J gene: TRBJ1-4
clone size: .
CDR3 length: 15
D gene: TRBD1
V gene: TRBV2

CDR3 DNA: TGTGCCAGCAGCCAAGGGCGGGCGGATTACGAGCAGTACTTC
CDR3 protein: CASSQGRADYEQYF
J gene: TRBJ2-7
clone size: .
CDR3 length: 14
D gene: .
V gene: TRBV4-2

CDR3 DNA: TGTGCCAGCAGCGTAGAGGGTAGATCCTACGAGCAGTACTTC
CDR3 protein: CASSVEGRSYEQYF
J gene: TRBJ2-7
clone size: .
CDR3 length: 14
D gene: .
V gene: TRBV9

CDR3 DNA: TGTGCCAGCAGCGTAGCTAGAACAGGGGATCCTCGATGGACCGGGGAGCTGTTTTTT
CDR3 protein: CASSVARTGDPRWTGELFF
J gene: TRBJ2-2
clone size: few
CDR3 length: 19
D gene: TRBD1
V gene: TRBV9

CDR3 DNA: TGTGCCAGCAGCCCACAAGGCCCGTACAATGAGCAGTTCTTC
CDR3 protein: CASSPQGPYNEQFF
J gene: TRBJ2-1
clone size: few
CDR3 length: 14
D gene: .
V gene: TRBV7-2

CDR3 DNA: TGTGCCAGCAGCCGCTACTACACAGATACGCAGTATTTT
CDR3 protein: CASSRYYTDTQYF
J gene: TRBJ2-3
clone size: few
CDR3 length: 13
D gene: .
V gene: TRBV7-2

CDR3 DNA: TGTGCCAGCAGCTTAATTTCGGGCCTGAGAGGATCACCCCTCCACTTT
CDR3 protein: CASSLISGLRGSPLHF
J gene: TRBJ1-6
clone size: few
CDR3 length: 16
D gene: .
V gene: TRBV7-8

CDR3 DNA: TGTGCCAGCAGCTTGGGTCATGCTACTACCGAGCAGTACTTC
CDR3 protein: CASSLGHATTEQYF
J gene: TRBJ2-7
clone size: .
CDR3 length: 14
D gene: .
V gene: TRBV7-3

CDR3 DNA: TGTGCCAGCAGCCAAGCTCGTATGGGCTCCTACGAGCAGTACTTC
CDR3 protein: CASSQARMGSYEQYF
J gene: TRBJ2-7
clone size: .
CDR3 length: 15
D gene: .
V gene: TRBV14

CDR3 DNA: TGTGCCAGTAGGCGGACGGGACAGGGGATGACTGAAGCTTTCTTT
CDR3 protein: CASRRTGQGMTEAFF
J gene: TRBJ1-1
clone size: .
CDR3 length: 15
D gene: TRBD1
V gene: TRBV19

CDR3 DNA: TGTGCCAGCAGACTGACAGGTGGGGCCACTGAAGCTTTCTTT
CDR3 protein: CASRLTGGATEAFF
J gene: TRBJ1-1
clone size: .
CDR3 length: 14
D gene: .
V gene: TRBV13

CDR3 DNA: TGTGCCAGCAGCCAGCCAGCGGGGCCCAACAATGAGCAGTTCTTC
CDR3 protein: CASSQPAGPNNEQFF
J gene: TRBJ2-1
clone size: .
CDR3 length: 15
D gene: TRBD2
V gene: TRBV6-6

CDR3 DNA: TGTGCCAGCAGCAAGGGGACCGTAAATGAGCAGTTCTTC
CDR3 protein: CASSKGTVNEQFF
J gene: TRBJ2-1
clone size: .
CDR3 length: 13
D gene: .
V gene: TRBV7-2

CDR3 DNA: TGTGCCAGTAGTATTGATGGGTCCTACGAGCAGTACTTC
CDR3 protein: CASSIDGSYEQYF
J gene: TRBJ2-7
clone size: .
CDR3 length: 13
D gene: .
V gene: TRBV19

CDR3 DNA: TGCGCCAGCAGCTTGGCCGGGACAGGGGAGGAGACCCAGTACTTC
CDR3 protein: CASSLAGTGEETQYF
J gene: TRBJ2-5
clone size: .
CDR3 length: 15
D gene: TRBD1
V gene: TRBV5-1

CDR3 DNA: TGCGCCAGCAGCTTGGCCACCGGACAGGGAGAGGGGGTCTACACCTTC
CDR3 protein: CASSLATGQGEGVYTF
J gene: TRBJ1-2
clone size: .
CDR3 length: 16
D gene: TRBD1
V gene: TRBV5-1

CDR3 DNA: TGCGCCAGCAGCTTAGGCTACCCCGGGCCAGATACGCAGTATTTT
CDR3 protein: CASSLGYPGPDTQYF
J gene: TRBJ2-3
clone size: few
CDR3 length: 15
D gene: .
V gene: TRBV5-1

CDR3 DNA: TGTGCCAGCAGCTTAGGTCAGGGGACGTTCGGACCCCTCCACTTT
CDR3 protein: CASSLGQGTFGPLHF
J gene: TRBJ1-6
clone size: .
CDR3 length: 15
D gene: .
V gene: TRBV7-9